This TCR beta chain was sequenced for a study of a mutant IDH1 vaccine in newly diagnosed glioma. The time point: baseline, week 1 (first vaccination visit). Treatment of the sample: pre-vaccination baseline after standard-of-care therapy. Data came from immunoSEQ multiplex PCR; TCRdb stores just in-frame clones and leaves some out. The table lists around 50,000 clones, roughly 88% of them singletons. The source was PBMCs, collected from a glioma patient treated with radiotherapy, temozolomide or both. The TCR sequence derives from a man aged 35 to 55 with glioma.

This CDR3 is CASSLYTTQETQYF. In DNA, the CDR3 is TGTGCCAGCAGCTTATATACTACGCAAGAGACCCAGTACTTC. This chain uses TRBV7-2 with TRBJ2-5; D gene unclear. CDR3 length: 14 residues. Germline V CDR1 and CDR2: SGHTA, FQGNSA. V was cut by 2 bases and J by 2 bases, with 9 bases left in between.